Presented here are 8 T cell receptor beta chains from one specimen sequenced in a study of blood T cell repertoires in COVID-19. Profiled with immunoSEQ multiplex PCR; TCRdb holds only in-frame clones, not every one. The sample lists 80,000 to 100,000 clones; over 65% were seen once. The sequenced sample was peripheral blood. Receptors originate from a man in his 70s with COVID-19, enrolled during active disease.

The chain has TRBV6-5 and TRBJ2-2, with TRBD1 matching over 7 bases. The germline CDR1 and CDR2 sequences are MNHEY and SVGAGI. The CDR3 spans 13 residues. With V trimmed by 6 bases and J by 5 bases, 3 bases remained unmatched. This chain's CDR3 is CASRETGTGELFF. As DNA, the CDR3 is TGTGCCAGCAGGGAGACAGGGACCGGGGAGCTGTTTTTT.

This chain connects TRBV9 to TRBJ2-1, with 7 nucleotides matching TRBD1. Germline-derived CDR1 and CDR2 are SGDLS and YYNGEE. The CDR3 totals 14 residues. Trimming at V came to 4 bases and at J to 4 bases, leaving 5 bases not matched to a gene. CDR3 DNA: TGTGCCAGCAGCCCACAGGGGAATTACAATGAGCAGTTCTTC. Translation gives CASSPQGNYNEQFF.

Concerning this clone: Distinct nucleotide sequences in the sample also encode this CDR3. The chain recombines TRBV5-4 with TRBJ2-3; D may be TRBD1 (5 bases). The V end lost 0 bases, the J end lost 0 bases, and 8 bases lay between the germline ends. Germline V gives CDR1 SGHNT, CDR2 YYREEE (reference sequence). There are 15 residues in the CDR3. The CDR3 sequence: CASSLGQRSTDTQYF. In DNA, the CDR3 is TGTGCCAGCAGCTTGGGACAGAGGAGCACAGATACGCAGTATTTT.

The chain joins TRBV18 to TRBJ2-1, with D possibly matching TRBD1 (5 bases). The CDR3 covers 14 residues. The germline CDR1 and CDR2 sequences are KGHSH and LQKENI. Deletions cut 0 bases from V and 6 bases from J, with 9 bases between. The CDR3 DNA follows: TGTGCCAGCTCACCACCGAAAGGGGTCAATGAGCAGTTCTTC. It encodes CASSPPKGVNEQFF.

This chain joins TRBV4-2 and TRBJ1-2, with D tentatively TRBD1 (5 bases). V lost 0 bases and J 4 bases, leaving 9 bases between the germline ends. The CDR3 consists of 14 residues. CDR1 is LGHNA, CDR2 YNFKEQ, per germline. The CDR3 reads CASSQDATVYGYTF. CDR3 DNA sequence: TGTGCCAGCAGCCAAGACGCGACAGTCTATGGCTACACCTTC.

This chain connects TRBV9 to TRBJ2-3; 8 bases align to TRBD2. CDR1 SGDLS and CDR2 YYNGEE come from the germline V gene. CDR3 length equals 15 residues. V lost 0 bases and J lost 5; bases outside the gene matches: 5. CDR3 amino acids: CASSVAGRAVDTQYF. CDR3 in DNA: TGTGCCAGCAGCGTAGCCGGGAGGGCGGTAGATACGCAGTATTTT.

The chain combines TRBV9 with TRBJ2-7, with 12 bases that match TRBD2. V trimming: 0 bases; J trimming: 3 bases; junction bases outside the gene matches: 4. In germline, CDR1 is SGDLS, CDR2 YYNGEE. The CDR3 has 16 residues. CDR3 DNA sequence: TGTGCCAGCAGCGTAGAACTAGCGGGAGGCGTCTACGAGCAGTACTTC. It specifies CASSVELAGGVYEQYF.

The rearrangement joins TRBV29-1 to TRBJ1-2; 9 bases line up with TRBD1. The V gene end was trimmed by 3 bases and the J gene end by 5 bases; junction bases not matched to a gene: 10. CDR1 and CDR2 from the germline V gene are SQVTM and ANQGSEA. CDR3 length equals 15 residues. DNA for the CDR3: TGCAGCGTTGATGCCGCGGGACAGGGAACTTATGGCTACACCTTC. As protein: CSVDAAGQGTYGYTF. The variable domain in full, completed from reference TRBV29-1 and TRBJ1-2, reads SAVISQKPSRDICQRGTSLTIQCQVDSQVTMMFWYRQQPGQSLTLIATANQGSEATYESGFVIDKFPISRPNLTFSTLTVSNMSPEDSSIYLCSVDAAGQGTYGYTFGSGTRLTVV.